This T cell receptor beta chain was captured by sequencing in a study of graft-versus-host responses after intestinal transplantation. The wider study: Transplant recipients had multivisceral, liver-intestinal, or isolated intestinal grafts.

Study-wide results and caveats: Allografts carried high graft-versus-host to host-versus-graft clonal ratios in patients having graft-donor T cell macrochimerism.

Clones were read by immunoSEQ multiplex PCR, and TCRdb kept only the in-frame ones, dropping some. The table records approximately 19,000 clones, about 65% of them present only once. On this clone: What it binds is unknown.

Trimming removed 4 bases from V and 0 bases from J; junction bases left unmatched: 7. The CDR3 length is 16 residues. Germline CDR1 is SGHRS and CDR2 is YFSETQ. Lymphocytes (intraepithelial and lamina propria) were released by processing the graft tissue. The TCR comes from a human patient who received an intestinal transplant, so some T cells may come from the graft donor. This chain uses TRBV5-1 with TRBJ1-1; 9 bases map to TRBD1. The sequencing here drew on ileum tissue, taken 20 days after intestinal transplant. The CDR3: CASSLGQGPMNTEAFF. Here the CDR3 DNA reads TGCGCCAGCAGCCTGGGACAGGGTCCCATGAACACTGAAGCTTTCTTT.